This T cell receptor (beta chain) was observed in a study of long-term antiretroviral therapy in people with HIV. The V end lost 1 base, the J end lost 3 bases, and 8 bases lay between the germline ends. Germline V gene lookup returns CDR1 SGHNT and CDR2 YYREEE (reference sequence). The CDR3 is made up of 14 amino acids. Running of the v3.0 immunoSEQ assay took place at survey level. Using immunoSEQ multiplex PCR, the repertoire was profiled, and TCRdb retains in-frame clones only, with some absent. In the table there are some 40,000 clones, roughly 80% of which are singletons. This specimen was unsorted PBMCs, taken 1 year after starting antiretroviral therapy. The chain joins TRBV5-4 to TRBJ1-5, with D unresolved. The sequence came from a man in his late teens or twenties with HIV. As DNA, the CDR3 is TGTGCCAGCAGCTTGATTGGTGCCAATCAGCCCCAGCATTTT. This sequence encodes CASSLIGANQPQHF.